A selection of T cell receptor beta chains follows, all from one sample in a study of multiple sclerosis patients with progressive multifocal leukoencephalopathy. Sequencing used immunoSEQ multiplex PCR; TCRdb keeps in-frame clones, though not all of them. The sample consists of more than 20,000 clones, 80% to 95% of them appearing once. The input for sequencing was PBMCs, taken from a patient treated with natalizumab. Receptors originate from a man aged 30 to 39 with multiple sclerosis. Both conserved end residues are part of each CDR3. The D gene is left open where the match is weak. Clone size is not always given. Where it is, it says once, few, many or a class for expanded clones.

J,V,D,size,DNA,CDR3
TRBJ1-2,TRBV30,-,-,TGTGCCTGGAGTGTACGCCAAACAGCCCCCTATGGCTACACCTTC,CAWSVRQTAPYGYTF
TRBJ2-7,TRBV11-2,TRBD1,-,TGTGCCAGCAGCCCCGAGGACAGGGAAGGCTACGAGCAGTACTTC,CASSPEDREGYEQYF
TRBJ1-3,TRBV7-6,-,-,TGTGCCAGCAGCTTATGGGAGGGGAGAAACACCATATATTTT,CASSLWEGRNTIYF
TRBJ1-5,TRBV4-1,-,-,TGCGCCAGCAGTCAGACAGCCTATAGCAATCAGCCCCAGCATTTT,CASSQTAYSNQPQHF
TRBJ2-2,TRBV4-1,-,once,TGCGCCAGCAGCCAAGATACCGGGGAGCTGTTTTTT,CASSQDTGELFF
TRBJ2-1,TRBV9,TRBD2,-,TGTGCCAGCAGCGTAGCTACCGGGGCCCACGGGAGGGACAATGAGCAGTTCTTC,CASSVATGAHGRDNEQFF
TRBJ2-3,TRBV5-6,-,-,TGTGCCAGCAGCCTTGACTCGGAAGATACGCAGTATTTT,CASSLDSEDTQYF
TRBJ1-4,TRBV5-1,-,once,TGCGCCAGCAGCTTGGGACGGGACGAAAAACTGTTTTTT,CASSLGRDEKLFF
TRBJ1-2,TRBV6-5,TRBD1,once,TGTGCCAGCAGTTCCCCCGGACAGGCCTCCTATGGCTACACCTTC,CASSSPGQASYGYTF
TRBJ1-3,TRBV27,-,-,TGTGCCAGCAGTTTACAGGGTTCCCCTGGAAACACCATATATTTT,CASSLQGSPGNTIYF
TRBJ1-5,TRBV5-4,-,-,TGTGCCAGCAGCTTCGATTATCAGCCCCAGCATTTT,CASSFDYQPQHF
TRBJ2-6,TRBV10-3,-,-,TGTGCCATCAGTGAGTCGGAGGGGACTGGGGCCAACGTCCTGACTTTC,CAISESEGTGANVLTF
TRBJ2-2,TRBV4-2,TRBD2,-,TGTGCCAGCAGCCTTACTAGCGAGAACACCGGGGAGCTGTTTTTT,CASSLTSENTGELFF
TRBJ2-7,TRBV9,-,-,TGTGCCAGCAGCCCCCCAGGGGCGGGTTCCTACGAGCAGTACTTC,CASSPPGAGSYEQYF
TRBJ1-5,TRBV6-5,-,-,TGTGCCAGCAGTTACTCGAACCGACAGCCCCAGCATTTT,CASSYSNRQPQHF
TRBJ2-7,TRBV19,-,-,TGTGCCAGTAGTATATCAGGGCCAGCCTACGAGCAGTACTTC,CASSISGPAYEQYF
TRBJ2-1,TRBV29-1,TRBD2,-,TGCAGCGTCGCCGGGACTAGCCCCAATGAGCAGTTCTTC,CSVAGTSPNEQFF
TRBJ1-2,TRBV6-6,-,-,TGTGCCAGCAGTTACACAAGTGGCTCCACGGACTATGGCTACACCTTC,CASSYTSGSTDYGYTF
TRBJ2-2,TRBV7-9,-,-,TGTGCCAGCAGCTCCCACTCCCCCACGGGACACTACACCGGGGAGCTGTTTTTT,CASSSHSPTGHYTGELFF
TRBJ2-7,TRBV29-1,-,-,TGCAGTGGGGGACACGGAATCTACGAGCAGTACTTC,CSGGHGIYEQYF
TRBJ1-5,TRBV18,-,-,TGTGCCAGCTCACGAGGGACATCCGATAGCAATCAGCCCCAGCATTTT,CASSRGTSDSNQPQHF
TRBJ2-3,TRBV18,TRBD1,-,TGTGCCAGCTCACCCGGGACAGGGGGAGTAACAGATACGCAGTATTTT,CASSPGTGGVTDTQYF
TRBJ2-3,TRBV5-1,TRBD2,-,TGCGCCACCTCACTATGGGCTAGCGGGAGTTCAGATACGCAGTATTTT,CATSLWASGSSDTQYF
TRBJ2-2,TRBV7-2,-,-,TGTGCCAGCAGCTTAGGGGCCGCCGGGACCCCCGCCGGGGAGCTGTTTTTT,CASSLGAAGTPAGELFF
TRBJ1-1,TRBV7-9,-,once,TGTGCCAGCAGCATAGTAGGGCGGCAAGAAGCTTTCTTT,CASSIVGRQEAFF
TRBJ2-2,TRBV7-6,-,-,TGTGCCAGCAGCTTAGTATCCCCCGGGGAGCTGTTTTTT,CASSLVSPGELFF
TRBJ1-5,TRBV21-1,-,-,TGTGCCAGCAGCACTGAATCCGAACAGCCCCAGCATTTT,CASSTESEQPQHF
TRBJ1-3,TRBV5-1,TRBD1,-,TGCGCCAGCAGCGGGGACAGGGGAAACACCATATATTTT,CASSGDRGNTIYF
TRBJ1-2,TRBV5-6,-,-,TGTGCCAGCAGCCCAACAGGGACCGCTAACTATGGCTACACCTTC,CASSPTGTANYGYTF
TRBJ2-2,TRBV4-1,TRBD2,once,TGCGCCAGCAGCCAAACGTTGGTGGCAGCGGGAGGGACCGGGGAGCTGTTTTTT,CASSQTLVAAGGTGELFF
TRBJ2-4,TRBV6-9,-,-,TGTGCCAGCAGTTATTCGAGCATTCAGTACTTC,CASSYSSIQYF